Following are 18 T cell receptor beta chains from one sample sequenced in a study of blood T cell repertoires in COVID-19 (dated by TCRdb to about 2020). The library was generated by the immunoSEQ multiplex PCR assay. This immuneACCESS table, as held by TCRdb, lists in-frame sequences with V and J called but not all clones. Of the missing ones, under half trace to an unresolved V gene in checked studies; the others have no known cause. Recorded for this sample are more than 200,000 clones; roughly 84% of them occurred a single time. About 2.1% of the sample goes to the ten largest clones. The sequenced sample consisted of peripheral blood. These receptors were taken from a woman aged 40 to 50 who had recovered from COVID-19.

The rearrangement joins TRBV2 to TRBJ1-5; 7 bases match TRBD1. Germline CDR1 SNHLY, CDR2 FYNNEI. The CDR3 spans 17 residues. Germline trimming cut 7 bases from V and 5 bases from J; bases unmatched to any gene: 17. CDR3 in amino acids: CASKADRSVLADQPQHF. Written as DNA, the CDR3 is TGTGCCAGCAAGGCGGACAGGTCTGTCTTGGCCGATCAGCCCCAGCATTTT.

CDR3 nucleotides: TGTGCCAGCAGCCTCCAGACTAGCGCTTCCTACAATGAGCAGTTCTTC. It yields the protein CASSLQTSASYNEQFF. The chain combines TRBV11-3 with TRBJ2-1; 8 bases map to TRBD2. The V gene's germline CDR1 is SGHNT and CDR2 YENEEA. The CDR3 loop spans 16 amino acids. V lost 5 bases and J lost 1; bases outside the gene matches: 7.

The chain is built from TRBV19 and TRBJ2-1; 8 nucleotides align to TRBD2. The CDR3 extends over 15 amino acids. Germline V gene sequence: CDR1 LNHDA, CDR2 SQIVND (reference sequence). The V segment lost 6 bases and the J segment 4 bases; nucleotides outside the gene matches: 8. Here the CDR3 reads CASSSGAGGYNEQFF. In nucleotides, the CDR3 is TGTGCCAGTAGCTCGGGGGCGGGAGGTTACAATGAGCAGTTCTTC.

The gene calls are TRBV13 and TRBJ2-1, with TRBD2 matching over 14 bases. The CDR3 sequence is 17 residues long. The germline CDR1 and CDR2 sequences are PRHDT and FYEKMQ (reference sequence). V was pared by 6 bases and J by 9 bases, with 13 bases of the junction left unmatched. CDR3: CASRSGGGLAGEREQFF. The CDR3 coding sequence is TGTGCCAGCAGATCAGGGGGGGGACTAGCGGGAGAACGTGAGCAGTTCTTC.

In nucleotides, the CDR3 is TGTGCCACCAGCAGGTGGGGACAGAACCAAGAGACCCAGTACTTC. Translating gives CATSRWGQNQETQYF. The V call is TRBV15, the J call TRBJ2-5, with 7 bases that match TRBD1. Germline V gene sequence: CDR1 LNHNV, CDR2 YYDKDF (reference sequence). V lost 3 bases and J lost 0; bases outside the gene matches: 4. This CDR3 spans 15 amino acids.

CDR3: CAIRASGGDEQFF. The CDR3 bases are TGTGCCATCCGGGCTAGCGGGGGGGATGAGCAGTTCTTC. The gene calls are TRBV10-3 and TRBJ2-1; 12 bases line up with TRBD2. V lost 8 bases and J lost 8; bases outside the gene matches: 4. Germline V lookup: CDR1 ENHRY, CDR2 SYGVKD. The CDR3 length is 13 residues.

J is TRBJ2-5 and V is TRBV18; D uncertain. The length of the CDR3 is 13 residues. Between the trimmed V and J ends, which lost 4 bases and 1 base, there was a span of 7 bases. Germline values: CDR1 KGHSH, CDR2 LQKENI. The CDR3 sequence: CASSRSGQETQYF. The CDR3 region has the DNA TGTGCCAGCTCACGGTCAGGCCAAGAGACCCAGTACTTC.

The gene calls are TRBV10-2 and TRBJ2-1, with a possible D match to TRBD1 (6 bases). The CDR3 covers 16 residues. CDR1 and CDR2 from the germline V gene are WSHSY and SAAADI. V was pared by 4 bases and J by 1 base, with 14 bases between. CDR3 sequence (DNA): TGCGCCAGCAGTGGGTTCGGGACAACATCCTACAATGAGCAGTTCTTC. Amino acids: CASSGFGTTSYNEQFF.

This clone was counted a single time. V usage is TRBV2 and J usage is TRBJ2-2; 15 nucleotides align to TRBD2. Trimming took 7 bases from V and 2 from J; bases not matched to a gene: 5. This CDR3 has 17 amino acids. The germline gives CDR1 SNHLY, CDR2 FYNNEI. CDR3 loop: CASTLGLAGGNTGELFF. In DNA, the CDR3 is TGTGCCAGCACTCTGGGACTAGCGGGGGGTAACACCGGGGAGCTGTTTTTT.

This chain joins TRBV24-1 and TRBJ2-7; 9 positions match TRBD1. This CDR3 spans 15 amino acids. CDR1 KGHDR and CDR2 SFDVKD come from the germline V gene. V trimming: 7 bases; J trimming: 6 bases; junction bases outside the gene matches: 12. The CDR3 loop reads CATSDPGQGTGEQYF. In DNA form, the CDR3 reads TGTGCCACCAGCGACCCAGGACAGGGGACCGGCGAGCAGTACTTC.

This chain uses TRBV28 with TRBJ1-2; TRBD1 aligns across 8 bases. The CDR3 contains 12 residues. J gave up 8 bases and V 5 bases, and 4 bases lay outside the gene matches. CDR1 is MDHEN and CDR2 is SYDVKM in the germline V gene. The CDR3 reads CASSLTGVGYTF. The CDR3 DNA sequence: TGTGCCAGCAGTCTGACAGGGGTAGGCTACACCTTC.

Written as DNA, the CDR3 is TGTGCCAGCAGCCCCGGGACAGACACAGATACGCAGTATTTT. It codes for CASSPGTDTDTQYF. The rearrangement joins TRBV7-3 to TRBJ2-3; 7 nucleotides line up with TRBD1. J lost 2 bases, V lost 5 bases, and 4 bases had no gene match. This CDR3 has 14 amino acids. Germline V CDR1 and CDR2: SGHTA, FQGTGA.

The rearrangement joins TRBV30 to TRBJ2-7; 7 bases match TRBD1. The CDR3 consists of 15 residues. After removal of 4 bases from V and 3 bases from J, the junction contained 12 bases not matched to a gene. CDR1 and CDR2 (germline): GTSNPN, SVGIG (reference sequence). CDR3 DNA sequence: TGTGCCTGGAACATCAAGACAGGGTCGGGCTACGAGCAGTACTTC. Its protein product is CAWNIKTGSGYEQYF.

This clone was counted a single time. This CDR3 reads CASSLDVPASGSQTQYF. The CDR3 coding sequence is TGTGCCAGCAGCTTAGATGTTCCGGCTAGCGGGAGCCAGACCCAGTACTTC. The chain recombines TRBV7-6 with TRBJ2-5; 10 bases line up with TRBD2. Germline assignment: CDR1 SGHVS and CDR2 FNYEAQ. V trimming: 1 base; J trimming: 6 bases; junction bases outside the gene matches: 11. The CDR3 has 17 residues. Together with reference TRBV7-6 and TRBJ2-5, the CDR3 gives the full variable domain: GAGVSQSPRYKVTKRGQDVALRCDPISGHVSLYWYRQALGQGPEFLTYFNYEAQQDKSGLPNDRFSAERPEGSISTLTIQRTEQRDSAMYRCASSLDVPASGSQTQYFGPGTRLLVL.

The genes are TRBV7-9 and TRBJ1-2; the D is unclear. The CDR3 is 13 amino acids. V lost 3 bases and J 0 bases, leaving 5 bases between the germline ends. Germline loops: CDR1 SEHNR, CDR2 FQNEAQ (reference sequence). Here the CDR3 DNA reads TGTGCCAGCAGCTTCGGGTCTAACTATGGCTACACCTTC. Its protein is CASSFGSNYGYTF.

This chain connects TRBV4-3 to TRBJ2-3, with D possibly TRBD2 on 5 matching bases. Germline CDR1 LGHNA, CDR2 YSLEER. V lost 0 bases to trimming and J lost 2 bases, with 12 bases between them. The CDR3 is 16 amino acids. The CDR3 is CASSQDGLANTDTQYF. In nucleotides, the CDR3 is TGCGCCAGCAGCCAAGATGGGCTAGCCAACACAGATACGCAGTATTTT.

V and J are TRBV5-4 and TRBJ1-2, with 11 bases lining up with TRBD1. The CDR3 is made up of 14 amino acids. Germline V gene data show CDR1 as SGHNT and CDR2 as YYREEE (reference sequence). V shed 4 bases, J shed 8 bases, and the junction held 7 bases outside the gene matches. CDR3 in DNA: TGTGCCAGCAGCCCAGGGACAGGGGGGCAAGGCTACACCTTC. This codes for CASSPGTGGQGYTF. The complete variable domain, with remaining parts taken from reference TRBV5-4 and TRBJ1-2, reads ETGVTQSPTHLIKTRGQQVTLRCSSQSGHNTVSWYQQALGQGPQFIFQYYREEENGRGNFPPRFSGLQFPNYSSELNVNALELDDSALYLCASSPGTGGQGYTFGSGTRLTVV.

V gene TRBV6-4 combines with J gene TRBJ2-3, with D possibly matching TRBD2 (7 bases). Trimming stripped 5 bases from V and 1 base from J, with 13 bases between. CDR1 is MRHNA and CDR2 is SNTAGT in the germline V gene. The CDR3 length is 15 residues. The CDR3 DNA sequence: TGTGCCAGCAGTTACCGGGGGGCCGGCACAGATACGCAGTATTTT. It specifies CASSYRGAGTDTQYF.